The subject of this entry is one TCR beta chain. Original handling: Estimated nucleated cell counts came from reference gene primer amplification. Here immunoSEQ multiplex PCR was the method, and the copy in TCRdb shows in-frame clones only, minus some. That table supplies the V and J calls and clone size; D and trimming were determined from the DNA. The data hold roughly 68,000 clones, with 90% observed a single time. This record belongs to a study of blood T cell repertoires in COVID-19. Study details: Collection of acute and convalescent COVID-19 samples took place in the United States, Italy and Spain. The analysed material was cDNA or gDNA that came from T cells, B-cell-depleted T cells, or PBMCs.

V lost 2 bases and J 1 base, leaving 8 bases between the germline ends. The CDR3 covers 14 residues. Germline CDR1 and CDR2: KGHSH and LQKENI. This TCR was sampled from a man aged 50 to 59 with COVID-19, enrolled during active disease. The chain carries TRBV18 and TRBJ1-1; no clear D gene. Sequencing input: peripheral blood. CDR3 coding DNA: TGTGCCAGCTCACCAAAAGACAAGAACACTGAAGCTTTCTTT. Translated, it gives CASSPKDKNTEAFF.